This T cell receptor beta chain was observed in a study of cytomegalovirus exposure and HLA in healthy donors. Broader study findings: About 87% or about 30% of the time was how often most TCR beta V segments were productive, according to an earlier analysis. Researchers reported in a later analysis that common viral pathogens appeared linked to several top clusters. Associated with HLA alleles at 0.05 false discovery rate in a later analysis were 15,000 to 20,000 TCR beta sequences. Presence/absence analyses treated sequencing depth as roughly uniform across donors.

The CDR3 has 17 amino acids. Trimming cost V 0 bases and J 6 bases; bases outside gene matches: 7. Germline V CDR1 and CDR2: SGHTA, FQGTGA. On this clone: Its antigen is undetermined.

The PCR had 60 Vbeta and 13 Jbeta primers. Profiled with immunoSEQ multiplex PCR; TCRdb holds only in-frame clones, not every one. The top ten clones hold approximately 1.4% of a sample with roughly 160,000 clones, less than 75% of them seen once. The rearrangement links TRBV7-3 to TRBJ2-2; 10 bases fit TRBD1. The sequenced sample was PBMCs. This clonotype was sampled from a girl under 18 in good health and CMV-seronegative. The CDR3 DNA follows: TGTGCCAGCAGCTTAACGGGGGACAGGGGTGTCGCCGGGGAGCTGTTTTTT. Its protein is CASSLTGDRGVAGELFF.